The 27 T cell receptor beta chains below come from one sample, sequenced in a study of T cells expressing NK-cell markers. TCRdb re-called the 5' RACE reads and gives one entry per CDR3 protein, without DNA. This sample's table has about 430,000 distinct CDR3 sequences. Sequencing was performed on blood T cells: a sorted CD56 or NKG2C T cell subset, CD4+ or CD8+ T cells, or bulk PBMC T cells (not recorded which). These receptor sequences come from a woman aged 50 to 60 in good health.

The chain joins TRBV6-5 to TRBJ2-1; TCRdb's D call of TRBD1 is untestable without DNA. Germline V lookup: CDR1 MNHEY, CDR2 SVGAGI. This CDR3 has 13 amino acids. CDR3: CASSKQGSQEQFF.

The V call is TRBV5-1, the J call TRBJ2-6; the D call from TCRdb, TRBD1, cannot be confirmed without DNA. CDR3 length: 15 residues. Germline-derived CDR1 and CDR2 are SGHRS and YFSETQ. CDR3 sequence: CASSLGTVRSNVLTF.

The gene calls are TRBV3-1 and TRBJ2-1; TCRdb reports TRBD2, a call that lacks DNA to check it against. CDR3 size: 16 residues. Germline lookup yields CDR1 LGHDT and CDR2 YNNKEL (reference sequence). CDR3 sequence: CASSPLTSGRIREQFF.

The J gene is TRBJ2-1, the V gene TRBV24-1; TCRdb reports TRBD1, a call that lacks DNA to check it against. The CDR3 extends over 15 amino acids. The germline V gene has CDR1 KGHDR and CDR2 SFDVKD. CDR3 amino acids: CATSGAGGERDEQFF.

V usage is TRBV12-3 or TRBV12-4 and J usage is TRBJ1-2; TCRdb names TRBD1, which stays unverified in the absence of DNA. This CDR3 is built from 12 residues. This chain's CDR3 is CASSWTVYGYTF.

V and J are TRBV6-1 and TRBJ2-2; the TCRdb D gene call, TRBD1, has no DNA to confirm it. The CDR3 contains 14 residues. Germline CDR1 MNHNS, CDR2 SASEGT. The CDR3 reads CASLQGTNTGELFF.

This chain uses TRBV12-3 or TRBV12-4 with TRBJ2-3; the D gene TCRdb calls, TRBD2, cannot be checked with no DNA. The CDR3 has 15 amino acids. CDR3 sequence reads: CASSPLAGEADTQYF.

This sequence joins TRBV7-2 and TRBJ1-1; no DNA is available, so the TRBD1 call from TCRdb remains unchecked. Germline values: CDR1 SGHTA, CDR2 FQGNSA. There are 13 residues in the CDR3. CDR3 loop: CASSLTDRAQAFF.

The rearrangement links TRBV10-2 to TRBJ1-1; with no DNA, the TCRdb D assignment of TRBD1 cannot be verified. There are 15 residues in the CDR3. Germline CDR1 and CDR2: WSHSY and SAAADI. The CDR3 sequence: CASSLPDRGNTEAFF.

The rearrangement links TRBV7-6 to TRBJ2-1; the TCRdb call, TRBD2, lacks DNA for checking. The CDR3 extends over 13 amino acids. Looked up from germline, CDR1 is SGHVS and CDR2 is FNYEAQ. This CDR3 is CASSLAEAGEQFF.

The V gene is TRBV11-3, the J gene TRBJ2-7; TCRdb's D gene call, TRBD2, goes unchecked for lack of DNA. CDR1 is SGHNT, CDR2 YENEEA, per germline. The CDR3 consists of 17 residues. The CDR3 spells CASSLTGLGRHTYEQYF. The full variable domain, completed using reference TRBV11-3 and TRBJ2-7, is EAGVVQSPRYKIIEKKQPVAFWCNPISGHNTLYWYLQNLGQGPELLIRYENEEAVDDSQLPKDRFSAERLKGVDSTLKIQPAELGDSAVYLCASSLTGLGRHTYEQYFGPGTRLTVT.

This sequence joins TRBV3-1 and TRBJ2-5. Germline V gene lookup returns CDR1 LGHDT and CDR2 YNNKEL (reference sequence). The CDR3 is made up of 15 amino acids. CDR3 residues: CASSVGPTTQETQYF.

The chain links TRBV20-1 to TRBJ2-1; as DNA is missing, the TRBD2 call by TCRdb cannot be tested. CDR1 DFQATT and CDR2 SNEGSKA come from the germline V gene (reference sequence). This CDR3 is 15 amino acids long. The CDR3 protein is CSALDTLAVYNEQFF.

J is TRBJ2-7 and V is TRBV19; the TRBD2 assignment by TCRdb is unverifiable without DNA. The germline CDR1 and CDR2 sequences are LNHDA and SQIVND (reference sequence). The CDR3 runs to 13 residues. This CDR3 is CASSTTSRYEQYF.

The V and J genes are TRBV10-3 and TRBJ2-1; checking the TCRdb D call of TRBD1 is not possible without DNA. Per the germline V gene, CDR1 is ENHRY and CDR2 is SYGVKD. The CDR3 has 14 amino acids. CDR3 protein: CAIRPGPLDNEQFF.

The genes are TRBV7-8 and TRBJ2-1; the D call of TRBD1 rests on TCRdb alone, since no DNA is present to check it. The CDR3 runs 19 residues. The germline V gene has CDR1 SGHVS and CDR2 FQNEAQ. The CDR3 sequence is CASSPRRVQVGYLAYEQFF.

The V and J genes are TRBV25-1 and TRBJ2-3; TCRdb outputs TRBD2, but without DNA this stays unchecked. CDR3 length equals 12 residues. Germline CDR1 and CDR2: MGHDK and SYGVNS. This chain's CDR3 is CASTRTTDTQYF.

The gene calls are TRBV5-5 and TRBJ2-2; TCRdb selects TRBD1, and the lack of DNA leaves this call unchecked. Germline V CDR1 and CDR2: SGHKS, YYEKEE (reference sequence). CDR3 length equals 15 residues. CDR3 protein: CASSPTTTGTGELFF.

This chain links TRBV2 with TRBJ2-1. This CDR3 region has 12 residues. The germline V gene encodes CDR1 SNHLY and CDR2 FYNNEI. CDR3 in amino acids: CASSVQHNEQFF.

This rearrangement joins TRBV7-9 to TRBJ2-5; checking the TCRdb D call of TRBD2 is not possible without DNA. The CDR3 sequence is 17 residues long. Germline V CDR1 and CDR2: SEHNR, FQNEAQ (reference sequence). The CDR3 is CASSTTLWRRTSETQYF.

This chain connects TRBV12-3 or TRBV12-4 to TRBJ1-5; TCRdb selects TRBD1, and the lack of DNA leaves this call unchecked. The CDR3 length is 16 residues. The CDR3 loop is CASSLPWQASNQPQHF.

V and J are TRBV29-1 and TRBJ2-2; the TRBD1 assignment by TCRdb is unverifiable without DNA. The length of the CDR3 is 16 residues. Per germline, CDR1 SQVTM and CDR2 ANQGSEA. The CDR3 here is CSVEDRRTGATGELFF.

V usage is TRBV4-1 and J usage is TRBJ2-2; the D gene TCRdb calls, TRBD2, cannot be checked with no DNA. The CDR3 is 19 amino acids. Germline CDR1 and CDR2: MGHRA and YSYEKL. The CDR3 sequence is CASSQGLAGVVGYTGELFF.

V usage is TRBV5-4 and J usage is TRBJ2-1; the D call of TRBD1 rests on TCRdb alone, since no DNA is present to check it. The CDR3 is 14 amino acids. Germline-derived CDR1 and CDR2 are SGHNT and YYREEE (reference sequence). The CDR3 sequence: CASSLTGQSDEQFF.

The V call is TRBV6-2 or TRBV6-3, the J call TRBJ2-3; TCRdb's D gene call, TRBD1, goes unchecked for lack of DNA. Germline V gene lookup returns CDR1 MNHEY and CDR2 SVGEGT. The CDR3 extends over 16 amino acids. CDR3 amino acids: CASSSRDRGLIDTQYF.

The gene calls are TRBV12-3 or TRBV12-4 and TRBJ1-2; the D gene TCRdb calls, TRBD1, cannot be checked with no DNA. CDR3 length equals 14 residues. The CDR3 protein is CASSGQGANYGYTF.

The J gene is TRBJ1-4, the V gene TRBV3-1; TCRdb's D call, TRBD1, is unchecked because there is no DNA. The CDR3 is made up of 15 amino acids. Germline CDR1 reads LGHDT; CDR2 reads YNNKEL (reference sequence). The CDR3 sequence is CASSHPGTVGEKLFF.